This T cell receptor beta chain was found in a study of TIL therapy for anti-PD-1-resistant metastatic lung cancer. Across the whole study: Tumor harvest preceded PD-1/PD-L1 blockade, followed by nivolumab treatment. Most patients had lung adenocarcinoma; a few tumors were EGFR-mutant, two ALK-rearranged; half smoked currently or formerly. Tumors carried a median roughly 1.5 non-synonymous mutations per megabase.

This was the immunoSEQ v3 assay. Sequencing was performed with immunoSEQ multiplex PCR; in TCRdb, only in-frame clones are kept and a portion is missing. The sample carries about 47,000 clones, 80% to 90% recorded once. In germline, CDR1 is MNHEY, CDR2 SMNVEV (reference sequence). CDR3 length: 12 residues. With 8 bases removed from V and 1 base from J, the gap between germline ends came to 8 bases. Time point defined: pre-treatment sample, taken before nivolumab and TIL therapy. The J gene is TRBJ1-2, the V gene TRBV27; D ambiguous. The sequenced sample was blood, obtained at baseline. The source of this sequence is a person between 25 and 79 years old with non-small cell lung cancer. CDR3 DNA: TGTGCCAGCGGCACCCTTAACTATGGCTACACCTTC. Translating it yields CASGTLNYGYTF.